The rows below give T cell receptor beta chains drawn from one sample of a study of CD8+CD57+ T cells in acquired aplastic anemia. Using its own MiXCR run on the reads, TCRdb lists one record per CDR3 protein. The sample holds about 120,000 distinct CDR3 sequences, 45% to 60% seen once. Sequencing used sorted CD4+, CD8+, or CD8+CD57+ T cells (not recorded which) from PBMCs. The receptors were sampled from a human donor with aplastic anemia. The CDR3 runs from the conserved cysteine through the conserved F or W. The D gene is left open where the match is weak. Size is omitted from some rows. Given values are once, few, many or a class for expanded clones.

CDR3 DNA | CDR3 protein | clone size | J gene | CDR3 length | D gene | V gene
TGTGCCAGCAGCATAAGGGGGGGCCCCCTCAATGAGCAGTTCTTC | CASSIRGGPLNEQFF | NA | TRBJ2-1 | 15 | NA | TRBV12-3/TRBV12-4
TGTGCCAGCAGTGAATTTTTGGGCTCCTTAGGCTATGGCTACGCCTTC | CASSEFLGSLGYGYAF | NA | TRBJ1-2 | 16 | NA | TRBV9
TGTGCCACCAGTGGTGGCTACGAGCAGCACTTC | CATSGGYEQHF | NA | TRBJ2-7 | 11 | NA | TRBV24-1
TGTGCCACCAGCAGAGAGGATGAGCAGTTCTTC | CATSREDEQFF | once | TRBJ2-1 | 11 | NA | TRBV15
TGTGCCAGCAGAGATACACAAGCAACTAATGAAAAACTGTTTTTT | CASRDTQATNEKLFF | NA | TRBJ1-4 | 15 | NA | TRBV25-1
TGTGCCACCCACGAGGGACAATCTGGGGCCAACGTCCTGACTTTC | CATHEGQSGANVLTF | few | TRBJ2-6 | 15 | NA | TRBV10-3
TGTGCCAGCTCACCCTCCTACAATGAGCAGTTCTTC | CASSPSYNEQFF | NA | TRBJ2-1 | 12 | NA | TRBV18
TGCAGCGGGGGGGTTGGTGGCGCCTTC | CSGGVGGAF | NA | TRBJ1-2 | 9 | NA | TRBV29-1
TGTGCCAGCAGGGGCGATTCACCCCTCCACTTT | CASRGDSPLHF | few | TRBJ1-6 | 11 | NA | TRBV28
TGTGCCAGCTATTTACTCGGGGACCGATATAGCTACACCTTC | CASYLLGDRYSYTF | NA | TRBJ1-2 | 14 | NA | TRBV24-1
TGTGCCAGCAGTGGAACAGCGGGGGAGCTGTTTTTT | CASSGTAGELFF | NA | TRBJ2-2 | 12 | NA | TRBV12-3/TRBV12-4
TGTGCCATCAGTGAAGGAAGGGGGAGTAACTATGGCTACACCTTC | CAISEGRGSNYGYTF | once | TRBJ1-2 | 15 | NA | TRBV10-3
TGTGCCAGCAGCGAAGGAACATGGAATTCGAACACTGAAGCTTTCTTT | CASSEGTWNSNTEAFF | few | TRBJ1-1 | 16 | NA | TRBV7-9
TGCAGTGCCGTCCCGCCCCTAGCGGGGAGATGGAATGAGCAGTTCTTC | CSAVPPLAGRWNEQFF | NA | TRBJ2-1 | 16 | TRBD2 | TRBV20-1